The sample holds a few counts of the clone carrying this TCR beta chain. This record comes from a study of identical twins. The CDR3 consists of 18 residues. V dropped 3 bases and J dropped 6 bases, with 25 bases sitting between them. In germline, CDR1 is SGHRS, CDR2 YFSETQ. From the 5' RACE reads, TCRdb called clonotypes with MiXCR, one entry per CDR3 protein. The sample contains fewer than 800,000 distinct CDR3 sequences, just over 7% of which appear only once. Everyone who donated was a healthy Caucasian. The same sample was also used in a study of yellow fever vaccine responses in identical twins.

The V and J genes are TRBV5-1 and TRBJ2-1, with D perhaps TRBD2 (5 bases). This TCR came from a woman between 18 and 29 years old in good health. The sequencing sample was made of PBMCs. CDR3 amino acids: CASSSDITGSPTGNEQFF. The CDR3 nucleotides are TGCGCCAGCAGCTCGGATATCACGGGGAGCCCAACCGGCAATGAGCAGTTCTTC.